The rows below give T cell receptor beta chains drawn from one sample of a study of beta chain features in type 1 diabetes. Profiling relied on immunoSEQ multiplex PCR, and the TCRdb table lists in-frame clones only, not all of them. The sample includes just under 150,000 clones, 10% to 15% of them seen just once. The material sequenced was central memory CD4+ T cells from blood. Receptor source: a man between 18 and 29 years old with type 1 diabetes. Both conserved end residues are part of each CDR3. D genes are given only for firm matches. Size is omitted from some rows. Given values are once, few, many or a class for expanded clones.

J gene	V gene	D gene	clone size	CDR3 protein	CDR3 DNA
TRBJ2-1	TRBV30	.	.	CAWRQGGGNEQFF	TGTGCCTGGAGACAGGGCGGAGGTAATGAGCAGTTCTTC
TRBJ1-1	TRBV7-3	.	.	CASSLGQYTEAFF	TGTGCCAGCAGCCTGGGACAATACACTGAAGCTTTCTTT
TRBJ2-7	TRBV5-1	TRBD1	.	CASSYDRGPYEQYF	TGCGCCAGCAGCTACGACAGGGGCCCCTACGAGCAGTACTTC
TRBJ2-3	TRBV28	TRBD2	few	CASIFPSGDSTDTQYF	TGTGCCAGCATCTTCCCTAGCGGGGATAGCACAGATACGCAGTATTTT
TRBJ2-1	TRBV11-2	TRBD1	.	CASSRGGQGTYNEQFF	TGTGCCAGCAGCCGGGGCGGACAGGGGACTTACAATGAGCAGTTCTTC
TRBJ2-1	TRBV10-3	.	.	CATNGAPSSYNEQFF	TGTGCCACCAACGGAGCTCCTAGCTCCTACAATGAGCAGTTCTTC
TRBJ2-7	TRBV5-4	.	few	CASSLPVGDEQYF	TGTGCCAGCAGCCTCCCGGTTGGGGACGAGCAGTACTTC
TRBJ1-5	TRBV4-1	.	.	CASSQAVNQPQHF	TGCGCCAGCAGCCAAGCCGTGAATCAGCCCCAGCATTTT
TRBJ2-6	TRBV19	.	.	CASFEVGAHSGANVLTF	TGTGCCAGTTTCGAGGTGGGGGCCCACTCTGGGGCCAACGTCCTGACTTTC
TRBJ1-1	TRBV7-6	TRBD1	few	CASSSRGAAFF	TGTGCCAGCAGCTCCAGGGGGGCGGCTTTCTTT
TRBJ1-1	TRBV6-1	.	few	CASSEGAYTEAFF	TGTGCCAGCAGTGAAGGGGCCTACACTGAAGCTTTCTTT
TRBJ1-2	TRBV5-6	.	few	CASSFETVSNYGYTF	TGTGCCAGCAGCTTCGAAACAGTTTCTAACTATGGCTACACCTTC
TRBJ2-5	TRBV27	.	few	CASTKTQRMGETQYF	TGTGCCAGCACCAAAACGCAGAGGATGGGTGAGACCCAGTACTTC
TRBJ2-7	TRBV9	.	many	CASSVDAGVIYEQYF	TGTGCCAGCAGCGTAGATGCAGGGGTCATCTACGAGCAGTACTTC
TRBJ1-5	TRBV29-1	.	many	CSVQAGSNQPQHF	TGCAGCGTACAAGCCGGGAGCAATCAGCCCCAGCATTTT
TRBJ2-1	TRBV10-3	TRBD1	few	CAIRETGVNEQFF	TGTGCCATCAGAGAGACAGGGGTCAATGAGCAGTTCTTC
TRBJ2-5	TRBV7-2	.	.	CASSLVDLETQYF	TGTGCCAGCAGCTTGGTTGATCTGGAGACCCAGTACTTC
TRBJ1-4	TRBV7-9	.	.	CASSFSSSGEKLFF	TGTGCCAGCAGCTTTTCTAGTTCGGGAGAAAAACTGTTTTTT
TRBJ2-5	TRBV30	TRBD1	many	CAWRSGGETQYF	TGTGCCTGGAGATCAGGGGGAGAGACCCAGTACTTC
TRBJ1-1	TRBV7-9	.	.	CASSLIEGNTEAFF	TGTGCCAGCAGCCTAATAGAGGGTAACACTGAAGCTTTCTTT
TRBJ2-7	TRBV7-9	TRBD1	.	CASSLRDRGYEQYF	TGTGCCAGCAGCTTAAGGGACAGGGGGTACGAGCAGTACTTC
TRBJ2-3	TRBV15	.	few	CATKGSRDTDTQYF	TGTGCCACCAAGGGGTCTCGGGACACAGATACGCAGTATTTT
TRBJ2-1	TRBV7-9	.	many	CASSPEGLEQFF	TGTGCCAGCAGCCCGGAGGGTCTTGAGCAGTTCTTC
TRBJ2-1	TRBV11-3	.	few	CASRWDQNNEQFF	TGTGCCAGCAGATGGGACCAAAACAATGAGCAGTTCTTC
TRBJ1-2	TRBV7-3	.	.	CASSSSARDGRYGYTF	TGTGCCAGCAGCTCCTCTGCCAGGGATGGACGCTATGGCTACACCTTC
TRBJ1-6	TRBV19	.	.	CASSETGGSPLHF	TGTGCCAGTAGTGAGACTGGAGGTTCACCCCTCCACTTT
TRBJ1-2	TRBV7-2	.	few	CASSSKSDGAYTF	TGTGCCAGCAGCTCAAAGTCGGACGGAGCCTACACCTTC
TRBJ2-5	TRBV6-1	TRBD1	.	CASSPGTADQETQYF	TGTGCCAGCAGTCCCGGGACAGCGGACCAAGAGACCCAGTACTTC
TRBJ2-2	TRBV10-3	.	few	CASRTRDIANTGELFF	TGTGCCAGCAGGACCAGGGATATCGCGAACACCGGGGAGCTGTTTTTT
TRBJ2-5	TRBV19	.	.	CASTTFGGTQYF	TGTGCCAGTACGACCTTCGGGGGGACCCAGTACTTC
TRBJ1-2	TRBV14	.	.	CASSPQQGNYGYTF	TGTGCCAGCAGCCCGCAACAGGGTAACTATGGCTACACCTTC
TRBJ1-1	TRBV27	.	few	CASRTLGGNTEAFF	TGTGCCAGCAGGACATTAGGGGGGAACACTGAAGCTTTCTTT
TRBJ2-1	TRBV5-1	.	.	CASSGGQFSYNEQFF	TGCGCCAGCAGCGGAGGACAGTTCTCCTACAATGAGCAGTTCTTC
TRBJ1-2	TRBV7-3	TRBD1	.	CASSPGTEVGYGYTF	TGTGCCAGCAGCCCCGGGACAGAGGTGGGCTATGGCTACACCTTC
TRBJ2-7	TRBV30	.	few	CAWTSRGSEQYF	TGTGCCTGGACCTCCCGGGGGAGCGAGCAGTACTTC
TRBJ2-3	TRBV19	.	.	CASGRDRGDTQYF	TGTGCCAGTGGGCGGGACAGAGGAGATACGCAGTATTTT
TRBJ1-1	TRBV7-9	.	.	CASSRTGRWTEAFF	TGTGCCAGCAGCCGTACGGGGCGGTGGACTGAAGCTTTCTTT
TRBJ2-3	TRBV5-6	.	.	CASSLAASTDTQYF	TGTGCCAGCAGCTTGGCAGCTAGCACAGATACGCAGTATTTT
TRBJ1-4	TRBV5-1	.	few	CASSLSATNEKLFF	TGCGCCAGCAGCTTGAGTGCAACTAATGAAAAACTGTTTTTT
TRBJ2-2	TRBV7-9	TRBD1	few	CASSLTGETYGELFF	TGTGCCAGCAGCTTAACAGGGGAAACGTACGGGGAGCTGTTTTTT
TRBJ2-3	TRBV19	.	few	CASSDPGRSQYF	TGTGCCAGTAGTGACCCGGGACGGTCGCAGTATTTT